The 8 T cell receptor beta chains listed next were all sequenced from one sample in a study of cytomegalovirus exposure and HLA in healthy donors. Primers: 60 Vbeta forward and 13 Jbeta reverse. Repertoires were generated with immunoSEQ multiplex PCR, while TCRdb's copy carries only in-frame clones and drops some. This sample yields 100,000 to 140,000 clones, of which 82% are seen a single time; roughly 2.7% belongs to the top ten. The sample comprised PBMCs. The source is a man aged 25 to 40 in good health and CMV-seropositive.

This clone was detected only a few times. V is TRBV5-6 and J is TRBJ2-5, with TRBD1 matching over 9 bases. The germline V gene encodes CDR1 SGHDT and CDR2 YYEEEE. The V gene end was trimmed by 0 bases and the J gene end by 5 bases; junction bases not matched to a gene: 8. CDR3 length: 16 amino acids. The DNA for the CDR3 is TGTGCCAGCAGCTTGGGGACAGGGGTTTCTTCGGAGACCCAGTACTTC. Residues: CASSLGTGVSSETQYF.

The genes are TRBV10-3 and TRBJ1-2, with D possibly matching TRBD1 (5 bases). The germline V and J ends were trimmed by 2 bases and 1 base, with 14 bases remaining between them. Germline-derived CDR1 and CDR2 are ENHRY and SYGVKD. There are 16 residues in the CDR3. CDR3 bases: TGTGCCATCAGTGAGAACGGTCAGGGACTTAACTATGGCTACACCTTC. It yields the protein CAISENGQGLNYGYTF.

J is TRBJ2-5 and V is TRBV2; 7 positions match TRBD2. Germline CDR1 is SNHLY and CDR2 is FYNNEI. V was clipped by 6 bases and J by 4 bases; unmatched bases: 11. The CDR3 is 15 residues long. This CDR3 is CASSLPHSGRETQYF. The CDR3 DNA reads TGTGCCAGCAGCCTGCCCCATAGCGGGCGAGAGACCCAGTACTTC.

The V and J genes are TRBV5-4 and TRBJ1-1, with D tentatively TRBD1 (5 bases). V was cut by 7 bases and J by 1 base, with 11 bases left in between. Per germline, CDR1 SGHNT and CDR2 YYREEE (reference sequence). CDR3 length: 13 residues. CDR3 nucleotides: TGTGCCAGCGGGCCGGGGGGGAACACTGAAGCTTTCTTT. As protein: CASGPGGNTEAFF.

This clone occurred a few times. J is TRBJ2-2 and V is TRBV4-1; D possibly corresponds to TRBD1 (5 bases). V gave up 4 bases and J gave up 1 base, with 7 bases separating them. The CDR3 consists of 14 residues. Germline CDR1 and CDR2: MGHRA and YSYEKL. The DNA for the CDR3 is TGCGCCAGCAGCCGGCAGGGGAACACCGGGGAGCTGTTTTTT. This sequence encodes CASSRQGNTGELFF.

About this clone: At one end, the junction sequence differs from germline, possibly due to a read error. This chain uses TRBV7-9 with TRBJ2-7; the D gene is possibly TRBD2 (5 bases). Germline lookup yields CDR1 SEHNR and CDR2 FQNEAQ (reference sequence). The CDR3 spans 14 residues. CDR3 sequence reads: CSSSSTGIRLEQYF. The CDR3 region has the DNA TGTTCCAGCAGCTCAACCGGGATTCGACTCGAGCAGTACTTC.

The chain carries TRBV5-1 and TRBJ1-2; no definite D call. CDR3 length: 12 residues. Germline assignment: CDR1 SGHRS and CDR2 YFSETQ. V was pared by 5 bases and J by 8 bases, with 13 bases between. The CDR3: CASRVTSGGYTF. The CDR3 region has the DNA TGCGCCAGCAGGGTCACTTCAGGAGGCTACACCTTC. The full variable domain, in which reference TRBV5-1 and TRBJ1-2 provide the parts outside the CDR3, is KAGVTQTPRYLIKTRGQQVTLSCSPISGHRSVSWYQQTPGQGLQFLFEYFSETQRNKGNFPGRFSGRQFSNSRSEMNVSTLELGDSALYLCASRVTSGGYTFGSGTRLTVV.

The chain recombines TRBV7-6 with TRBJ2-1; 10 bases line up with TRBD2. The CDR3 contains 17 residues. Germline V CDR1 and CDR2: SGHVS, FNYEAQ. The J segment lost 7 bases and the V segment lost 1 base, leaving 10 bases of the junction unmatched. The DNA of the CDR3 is TGTGCCAGCAGCTTAGGACTAGCGGGCTTCATAGGGAATGAGCAGTTCTTC. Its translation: CASSLGLAGFIGNEQFF.